This T cell receptor (beta chain) was recovered during a study of graft-versus-host responses after intestinal transplantation. This CDR3 contains 15 residues. V was trimmed by 4 bases and J by 4 bases, leaving 16 bases between them. Germline lookup yields CDR1 MNHNS and CDR2 SASEGT. Assay: immunoSEQ multiplex PCR; the TCRdb copy retains only in-frame clones and omits some. The sample lists about 54,000 clones, around 90% occurring once. This receptor was identified in a human patient who received an intestinal transplant, so some T cells may come from the graft donor. Sequencing was performed on PBMCs, taken 650 to 690 days after intestinal transplant. V is TRBV6-1 and J is TRBJ1-1, with D tentatively TRBD1 (5 bases). The CDR3 here is CASSARDFMGTEAFF. The CDR3 DNA follows: TGTGCCAGCAGTGCCAGGGACTTCATGGGCACTGAAGCTTTCTTT.